The clone carrying this T cell receptor (beta chain) was seen only a few times. The source of the sample is a study of CD8+ T cells in alopecia areata. The germline V and J ends were trimmed by 6 bases and 0 bases, with 6 bases remaining between them. Germline V gene data show CDR1 as MNHEY and CDR2 as SVGAGI. This CDR3 is 14 amino acids long. The treatment denotes: oral pan-JAK inhibitor, 5-10 mg twice daily. Individuals with alopecia areata gave both lesional scalp punch biopsies and peripheral blood for collection. Sequencing templates came from extracted RNA that was reverse transcribed into cDNA. Measured with immunoSEQ multiplex PCR; TCRdb has only the in-frame clones, and not every one. The table shows around 100,000 clones, with around 54% occurring only once.

Sequencing was performed on CD4+ T cells sorted from blood, taken at week 24, from a patient treated with tofacitinib. The rearrangement links TRBV6-5 to TRBJ2-6; D unresolved. The TCR originated in a human donor with alopecia areata. In DNA form, the CDR3 reads TGTGCCAGCAGCGAGGACTCTGGGGCCAACGTCCTGACTTTC. Its translation is CASSEDSGANVLTF.